These T cell receptor beta chains were read from a single sample in a study of blood T cells in healthy people across ages. One entry per CDR3 protein results from TCRdb running MiXCR on the 5' RACE reads. The sample has approximately 810,000 distinct CDR3 sequences, 29% seen once. Input material: blood. The receptors were gathered from an elderly woman in good health. Each CDR3 is given without its conserved first and last residue.

CDR3 protein: SVRTGQNYGYT; J gene: TRBJ1-2; V gene: TRBV29-1; CDR3 length: 11
CDR3 protein: ASSSRDKKDTQY; J gene: TRBJ2-3; V gene: TRBV7-2; CDR3 length: 12
CDR3 protein: ASSAAITGESGELF; J gene: TRBJ2-2; V gene: TRBV5-1; CDR3 length: 14
CDR3 protein: SVVLAGRTDTQY; J gene: TRBJ2-3; V gene: TRBV29-1; CDR3 length: 12
CDR3 protein: SAPGTGENYGYT; J gene: TRBJ1-2; V gene: TRBV20-1; CDR3 length: 12
CDR3 protein: ASSYDRQY; J gene: TRBJ2-7; V gene: TRBV6-5; CDR3 length: 8
CDR3 protein: SARRLGLSEQF; J gene: TRBJ2-1; V gene: TRBV20-1; CDR3 length: 11
CDR3 protein: ASRRGNNVLT; J gene: TRBJ2-6; V gene: TRBV7-9; CDR3 length: 10
CDR3 protein: AISESAGANYGYT; J gene: TRBJ1-2; V gene: TRBV10-3; CDR3 length: 13
CDR3 protein: ASSPSPGFREKLF; J gene: TRBJ1-4; V gene: TRBV12-3/TRBV12-4; CDR3 length: 13
CDR3 protein: ASSQDPGTGANVLT; J gene: TRBJ2-6; V gene: TRBV3-1; CDR3 length: 14
CDR3 protein: ASSSSNRGGTEAF; J gene: TRBJ1-1; V gene: TRBV7-2; CDR3 length: 13
CDR3 protein: ASSYSTVSGVKGETQY; J gene: TRBJ2-5; V gene: TRBV6-5; CDR3 length: 16
CDR3 protein: ASSPTSGGGTDTQY; J gene: TRBJ2-3; V gene: TRBV7-6; CDR3 length: 14
CDR3 protein: ASSLTQEEQF; J gene: TRBJ2-1; V gene: TRBV9; CDR3 length: 10
CDR3 protein: ASSQDWGSGETQY; J gene: TRBJ2-5; V gene: TRBV4-2; CDR3 length: 13
CDR3 protein: AWSVGPSYGYT; J gene: TRBJ1-2; V gene: TRBV30; CDR3 length: 11
CDR3 protein: ASSPGVLNTEAF; J gene: TRBJ1-1; V gene: TRBV5-1; CDR3 length: 12
CDR3 protein: ASKRELGEETQY; J gene: TRBJ2-5; V gene: TRBV5-4; CDR3 length: 12
CDR3 protein: ASSSPPFRTEAF; J gene: TRBJ1-1; V gene: TRBV7-2; CDR3 length: 12
CDR3 protein: ASSLENTGNTEAF; J gene: TRBJ1-1; V gene: TRBV5-6; CDR3 length: 13
CDR3 protein: ASRRQGALGTEAF; J gene: TRBJ1-1; V gene: TRBV6-2/TRBV6-3; CDR3 length: 13
CDR3 protein: ASSTRPGKTTDTQY; J gene: TRBJ2-3; V gene: TRBV5-1; CDR3 length: 14
CDR3 protein: ASSPRQELYGYT; J gene: TRBJ1-2; V gene: TRBV5-1; CDR3 length: 12
CDR3 protein: SAPRSGTPDPEAF; J gene: TRBJ1-1; V gene: TRBV20-1; CDR3 length: 13
CDR3 protein: ASSPGGGSNEKLF; J gene: TRBJ1-4; V gene: TRBV7-2; CDR3 length: 13
CDR3 protein: ASSRDRFHSYEQY; J gene: TRBJ2-7; V gene: TRBV21-1; CDR3 length: 13
CDR3 protein: ASSLAVRGYEQY; J gene: TRBJ2-7; V gene: TRBV7-2; CDR3 length: 12
CDR3 protein: AWDRKGGAGYGYT; J gene: TRBJ1-2; V gene: TRBV30; CDR3 length: 13
CDR3 protein: ASSTGETEAF; J gene: TRBJ1-1; V gene: TRBV12-3/TRBV12-4; CDR3 length: 10
CDR3 protein: ASSLRWEETQY; J gene: TRBJ2-5; V gene: TRBV7-2; CDR3 length: 11
CDR3 protein: ASSEVWMNTEAF; J gene: TRBJ1-1; V gene: TRBV6-1; CDR3 length: 12
CDR3 protein: ASSLLHWTSGGSTDTQY; J gene: TRBJ2-3; V gene: TRBV7-3; CDR3 length: 17